Listed below are T cell receptor beta chains from one sample, sequenced in a study of T cells in Graves' hyperthyroidism and ophthalmopathy. One entry per CDR3 protein, called by TCRdb with MiXCR from the multiplex PCR reads. The sample gives around 420,000 distinct CDR3 sequences, approximately 15% of which show up once; approximately 8% is in the top ten. Source material: blood. The receptors here all came from a woman aged 18-29 years with Graves' hyperthyroidism. The CDR3 runs from the conserved cysteine through the conserved F or W. D genes are given only for firm matches. Clone size, where shown, is once, few, many, or a class for clones that have expanded.

V: TRBV12-3/TRBV12-4
J: TRBJ1-1
size: NA
D: NA
DNA: TGTGCCAGCAGCCACCCTGTGGGGCAGGACACTGAAGCTTTCTTT
CDR3: CASSHPVGQDTEAFF

V: TRBV12-3/TRBV12-4
J: TRBJ1-2
size: few
D: TRBD1
DNA: TGTGCCAGCCGAATCGCGGGACAGGGGTCGAAAAGGCCTAACTATGGCTACACCTTC
CDR3: CASRIAGQGSKRPNYGYTF

V: TRBV20-1
J: TRBJ2-7
size: many
D: TRBD2
DNA: TGCAGTGCTAGCGGGGGGGGCTCCTACGAGCAGTACTTC
CDR3: CSASGGGSYEQYF

V: TRBV7-8
J: TRBJ2-2
size: many
D: TRBD2
DNA: TGTGCCAGCAGCCTCGGACTAGCGGGAGTTACCGGGGAGCTGTTTTTT
CDR3: CASSLGLAGVTGELFF

V: TRBV5-5
J: TRBJ2-5
size: many
D: TRBD1
DNA: TGTGCCAGCAGTTTCCGGGACAGGGACCAAGAGACCCAGTACTTC
CDR3: CASSFRDRDQETQYF

V: TRBV7-9
J: TRBJ1-4
size: many
D: NA
DNA: TGTGCCAGCAGCTTAGCGCAGGCAGAAAAACTGTTTTTT
CDR3: CASSLAQAEKLFF

V: TRBV7-3
J: TRBJ2-2
size: many
D: NA
DNA: TGTGCCAGCAGCCCATCAGCGGGCCGGGAAACCGGGGAGCTGTTTTTT
CDR3: CASSPSAGRETGELFF

V: TRBV5-1
J: TRBJ2-3
size: many
D: TRBD2
DNA: TGCGCCAGCAGCTCCGGGACTAGCGGGAGGGACACAGATACGCAGTATTTT
CDR3: CASSSGTSGRDTDTQYF

V: TRBV30
J: TRBJ1-1
size: many
D: TRBD1
DNA: TGTGCCTGGAGTGTACGGACAGGGGACACTGAAGCTTTCTTT
CDR3: CAWSVRTGDTEAFF

V: TRBV2
J: TRBJ1-2
size: NA
D: NA
DNA: TGTGCCAGCAGTCCCCGGGAAGGGAACTATGGCTACACCTTC
CDR3: CASSPREGNYGYTF

V: TRBV24-1
J: TRBJ2-2
size: many
D: TRBD1
DNA: TGTGCCACCAGTGATTTGCGACAGGGGGACACCGGGGAGCTGTTTTTT
CDR3: CATSDLRQGDTGELFF

V: TRBV19
J: TRBJ2-5
size: NA
D: NA
DNA: TGTGCCAGTAGTCAGGGTGCCGGGCTGGAGACCCAGTACTTC
CDR3: CASSQGAGLETQYF

V: TRBV20-1
J: TRBJ2-3
size: many
D: TRBD1
DNA: TGCAGTGCTAGAGACAGGGGGCTGGATACGCAGTATTTT
CDR3: CSARDRGLDTQYF

V: TRBV4-1
J: TRBJ1-5
size: NA
D: NA
DNA: TGCGCCAGCAGCCAAGTAGCCAGCGATCAGCCCCAGCATTTT
CDR3: CASSQVASDQPQHF

V: TRBV18
J: TRBJ2-7
size: few
D: NA
DNA: TGTGCCAGCTCACCACCGGCGACAAGACCGGGGGAGCAGTACTTC
CDR3: CASSPPATRPGEQYF

V: TRBV18
J: TRBJ2-1
size: NA
D: TRBD2
DNA: TGTGCCAGCTCACCCTGGGCTAGCGGGGGGTTCAGCTCCTACAATGAGCAGTTCTTC
CDR3: CASSPWASGGFSSYNEQFF

V: TRBV20-1
J: TRBJ2-7
size: many
D: TRBD2
DNA: TGCAGTGCTAACGGACTAGCGGGGGACGAGCAGTACTTC
CDR3: CSANGLAGDEQYF